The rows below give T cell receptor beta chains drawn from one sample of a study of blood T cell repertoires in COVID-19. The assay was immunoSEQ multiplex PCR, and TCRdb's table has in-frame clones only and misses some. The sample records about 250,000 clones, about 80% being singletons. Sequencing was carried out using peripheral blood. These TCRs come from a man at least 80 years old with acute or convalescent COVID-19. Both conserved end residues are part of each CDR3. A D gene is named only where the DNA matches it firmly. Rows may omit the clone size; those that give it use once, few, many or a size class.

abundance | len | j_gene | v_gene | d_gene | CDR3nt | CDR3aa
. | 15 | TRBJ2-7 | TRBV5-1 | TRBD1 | TGCGCCAGCAGCCCCTCCCGACAGGGTCCCTACGAGCAGTACTTC | CASSPSRQGPYEQYF
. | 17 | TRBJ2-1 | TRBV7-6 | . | TGTGCCAGCAGCCCAGTGGGGGGCGGGGGACTATACAATGAGCAGTTCTTC | CASSPVGGGGLYNEQFF
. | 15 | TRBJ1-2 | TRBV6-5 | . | TGTGCCAGCACCGCGGGGCAGTTGTCTAACTATGGCTACACCTTC | CASTAGQLSNYGYTF
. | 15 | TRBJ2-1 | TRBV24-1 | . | TGTGCCACCAGTGATGGATTGAGGGTGGGGAATGAGCAGTTCTTC | CATSDGLRVGNEQFF
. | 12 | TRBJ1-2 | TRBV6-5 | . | TGTGCCAGCAGGAGGGCCGGTGGGGGCTACACCTTC | CASRRAGGGYTF
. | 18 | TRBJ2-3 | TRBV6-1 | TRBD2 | TGTGCCAGCAGTGAATCCGCGGGAGGGCGGTTTAGCACAGATACGCAGTATTTT | CASSESAGGRFSTDTQYF
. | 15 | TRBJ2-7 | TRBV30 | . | TGTGCCTGGGGGGGGCGACAGGGTGTTTCCTACGAGCAGTACTTC | CAWGGRQGVSYEQYF
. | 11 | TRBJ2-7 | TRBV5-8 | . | TGTGCCAGCAGCGCCAGCAGGGTGCAGTACTTC | CASSASRVQYF
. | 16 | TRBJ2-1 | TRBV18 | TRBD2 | TGTGCCAGCCTTCTCGGGACTAGCGGGAGGTTGAATGAGCAGTTCTTC | CASLLGTSGRLNEQFF
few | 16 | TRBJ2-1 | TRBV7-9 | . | TGTGCCAGCAGCTTAGCTTCATGGACAGGGAGGGGTGAGCAGTTCTTC | CASSLASWTGRGEQFF
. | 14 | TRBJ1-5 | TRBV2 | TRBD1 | TGTGCCAGCAGTTTCGACAGGGGTAATCAGCCCCAGCATTTT | CASSFDRGNQPQHF
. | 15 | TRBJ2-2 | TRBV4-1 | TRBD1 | TGCGCCAGCAGCACGGGACAGTTGAACACCGGGGAGCTGTTTTTT | CASSTGQLNTGELFF
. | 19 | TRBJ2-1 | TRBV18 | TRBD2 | TGTGCCAGCTCACCACCGCAGGACAGGGGACTAGCGGGAACCAATGAGCAGTTCTTC | CASSPPQDRGLAGTNEQFF
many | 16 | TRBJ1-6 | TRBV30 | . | TGTGCCTGGCGGCGGCCAAGGACAGCTTATAATTCACCCCTCCACTTT | CAWRRPRTAYNSPLHF
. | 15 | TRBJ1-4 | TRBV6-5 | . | TGTGCCAGCAGTTCCTTGGGACAAACGTCTGCGGAACTGTTTTTT | CASSSLGQTSAELFF
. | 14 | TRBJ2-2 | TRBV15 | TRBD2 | TGTGCCACCAGCAGAGAAGCGGGGGGCGGGGAGCTGTTTTTT | CATSREAGGGELFF
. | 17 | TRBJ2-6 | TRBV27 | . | TGTGCCAGCAGTTCCTATGGACAGCTTCTTGGGGCCAACGTCCTGACTTTC | CASSSYGQLLGANVLTF
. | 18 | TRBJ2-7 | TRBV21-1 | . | TGTGCCAGCAGCAAAAAGGGGGACTATGGCAGGTACTCCTACGAGCAGTACTTC | CASSKKGDYGRYSYEQYF
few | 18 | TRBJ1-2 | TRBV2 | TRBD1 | TGTGCCAGCAGGGCCCTCCGGGACAGGGGGCAGAAACGGTATGGCTACACCTTC | CASRALRDRGQKRYGYTF
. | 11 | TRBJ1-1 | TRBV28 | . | TGTGCCAGCACGGGAGGCACTGAAGCTTTCTTT | CASTGGTEAFF
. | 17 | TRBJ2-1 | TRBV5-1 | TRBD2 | TGCGCCAGCAGCTTGCGTAGCGGGAGGGCCTTCGGCAATGAGCAGTTCTTC | CASSLRSGRAFGNEQFF
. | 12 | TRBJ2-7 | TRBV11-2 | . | TGTGCCAGCTCGAGCCGCTCCTACGAGCAGTACTTC | CASSSRSYEQYF
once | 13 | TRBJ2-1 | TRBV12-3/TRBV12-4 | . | TGTGCCAGCGGGGCAGCCGTGCGGAATGAGCAGTTCTTC | CASGAAVRNEQFF
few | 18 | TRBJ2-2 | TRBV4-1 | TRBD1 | TGCGCCAGCAGCCAACGTTTTAGGGACAGGGTGAACACCGGGGAGCTGTTTTTT | CASSQRFRDRVNTGELFF
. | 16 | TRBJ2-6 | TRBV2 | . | TGTGCCAGCTCCGGCCAGAGACTCTCTGGGGCCAACGTCCTGACTTTC | CASSGQRLSGANVLTF
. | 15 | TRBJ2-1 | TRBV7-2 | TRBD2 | TGTGCCAGCAGCTTAGAAGCGGGAGGGTGGGATGAGCAGTTCTTC | CASSLEAGGWDEQFF
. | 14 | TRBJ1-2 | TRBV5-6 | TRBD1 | TGTGCCAGCAGACGCCGGCAGGGGGCGTATGGCTACACCTTC | CASRRRQGAYGYTF
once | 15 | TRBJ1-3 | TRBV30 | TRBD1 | TGTGCCTGGAGGGGACAGATCCTCTCTGGAAACACCATATATTTT | CAWRGQILSGNTIYF
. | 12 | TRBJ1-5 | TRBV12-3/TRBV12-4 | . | TGTGCCAGCAGCACAGGGTTCCAGCCCCAGCATTTT | CASSTGFQPQHF
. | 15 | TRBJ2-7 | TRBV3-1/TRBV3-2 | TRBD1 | TGTGCCAGCAGTCCTGACAGGGGGCGAACCTACGAGCAGTACTTC | CASSPDRGRTYEQYF
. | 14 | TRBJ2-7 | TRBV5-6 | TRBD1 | TGTGCCAGCAGCCAGGACAGGGTTTCCTACGAGCAGTACTTC | CASSQDRVSYEQYF
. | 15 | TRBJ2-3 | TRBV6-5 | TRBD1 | TGTGCCAGCATCCCGCGGGACAGGGGGCCAGATACGCAGTATTTT | CASIPRDRGPDTQYF
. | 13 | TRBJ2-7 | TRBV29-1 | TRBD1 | TGCAGCGTAGAGGGGGACAGGGACTACGAGCAGTACTTC | CSVEGDRDYEQYF
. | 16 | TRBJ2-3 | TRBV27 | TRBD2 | TGTGCCAGCAGTCCGTCTAGCGGGAGGAGCACAGATACGCAGTATTTT | CASSPSSGRSTDTQYF
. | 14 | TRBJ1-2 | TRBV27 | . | TGTGCCAGCAGTCAAATCCCCTACGGGGGTGGCTACACCTTC | CASSQIPYGGGYTF
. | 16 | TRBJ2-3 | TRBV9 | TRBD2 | TGTGCCAGCAGCCCTAGCGGGAGGGGTGCCGCAGATACGCAGTATTTT | CASSPSGRGAADTQYF
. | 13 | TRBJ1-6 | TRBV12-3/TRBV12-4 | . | TGTGCCAGCAGGATTAACAGGGATTCACCCCCCCACTTT | CASRINRDSPPHF
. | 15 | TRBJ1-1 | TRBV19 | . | TGTGCCAGTAGTATAGATCCAGGGTTGAACACTGAAGCTTTCTTT | CASSIDPGLNTEAFF
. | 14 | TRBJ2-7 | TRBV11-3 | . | TGTGCCAGCAGCTTGAGGCCAAACTGGGACGAGCAGTACTTC | CASSLRPNWDEQYF
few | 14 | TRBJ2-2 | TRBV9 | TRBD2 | TGTGCCAGCGGGACTAGCTGGAACACCGGGGAGCTGTTTTTT | CASGTSWNTGELFF
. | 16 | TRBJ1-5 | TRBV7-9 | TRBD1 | TGTGCCAGCAGCGGGGGGACAGCTTATAGCAATCAGCCCCAGCATTTT | CASSGGTAYSNQPQHF
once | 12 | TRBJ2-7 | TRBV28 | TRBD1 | TGTGCCACCAAAACAGGGGACTACGAGCAGTACTTC | CATKTGDYEQYF
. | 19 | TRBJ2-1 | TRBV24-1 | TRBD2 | TGTGCCACCAGTGATTTGGCGGGTAGCGGGCTTAAGTCCTACAATGAGCAGTTCTTC | CATSDLAGSGLKSYNEQFF
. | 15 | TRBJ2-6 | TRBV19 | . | TGTGCCAGTAGGGGAGTCGGCGCTGGGGCCAACGTCCTGACTTTC | CASRGVGAGANVLTF
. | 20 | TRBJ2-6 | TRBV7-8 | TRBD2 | TGTGCCAGCAGCTTAGTCGGGACTAGCGGGAGTTCCCCTGGGGCCAACGTCCTGACTTTC | CASSLVGTSGSSPGANVLTF
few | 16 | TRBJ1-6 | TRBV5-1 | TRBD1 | TGCGCCAGCAGCCCCCAGAGCCGGACAGGGAATTCACCCCTCCACTTT | CASSPQSRTGNSPLHF
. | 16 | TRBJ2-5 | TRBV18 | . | TGTGCCAGCTCACCAAAGGGACATACCCTACAAGAGACCCAGTACTTC | CASSPKGHTLQETQYF
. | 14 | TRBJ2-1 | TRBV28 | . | TGTGCCAGCAGTTTATCCCCTACTAGTGCGCAGCAGTTCTTC | CASSLSPTSAQQFF
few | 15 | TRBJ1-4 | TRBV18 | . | TGTGCCAGCTCACCACAAGGAGGGAGCGATGAAAAACTGTTTTTT | CASSPQGGSDEKLFF
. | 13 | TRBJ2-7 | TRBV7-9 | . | TGTGCCAGCAGCTCGACAGGACCCTACGAGCAGTACTTC | CASSSTGPYEQYF
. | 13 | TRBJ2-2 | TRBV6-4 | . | TGTGCCAGCAGTGACAAGGGGTACGGGGAGCTGTTTTTT | CASSDKGYGELFF